Sequencing of this TCR beta chain was carried out in a study of T-cell memory formation after mild COVID-19. Across the whole study: In these data, TCR clusters were largely donor specific. The study, taken as a whole, reports: The appearance of some responding clones in pre-infection memory suggested that cross-reactive memory joined.

This CDR3 comprises 10 residues. TCRdb independently ran MiXCR on the 5' RACE reads; one entry per CDR3 protein. Of roughly 450,000 distinct CDR3 sequences listed, 15% to 20% are singletons. Worth noting for this clonotype: Its antigen is not identified.

The V call is TRBV21-1, the J call TRBJ2-1. TRBV21-1 is a pseudogene. Material: PBMCs or a T cell subset sorted from them (not recorded which). This TCR came from an adult woman who had mild COVID-19 (a few samples of this study predate the infection). Cell type and time point are not known. The CDR3 bases are TGTGCCAGCAGCTTGAGTGAGCAGTTCTTC. Protein product: CASSLSEQFF.